Included here is one T cell receptor (beta chain) sequence, with context. Antigen: not known. This entry comes from a study of cytomegalovirus exposure and HLA in healthy donors. The study's findings and limits: Most TCR sequences were seen very rarely across donors, but some public TCRs occurred in many. A reported reduction in N-insertions relative to the approximately 670-donor mean was seen in an Asian-associated ancestry cluster in a later analysis. The productive fraction for most TCR beta V segments was about 87% or about 30% in an earlier analysis.

The PCR contained 60 Vbeta and 13 Jbeta primers. How the authors handled the data: In a later analysis, tens of millions of unique TCR beta chains included roughly 11 million shared by two or more donors. Produced via immunoSEQ multiplex PCR; TCRdb's table is partial and in-frame only. Clonal size and the V and J genes are those of that table, whereas D and trimming came from the DNA. The sample yields about 210,000 clones, about 80% seen once. The specimen sequenced was PBMCs. The receptor comes from a male donor in good health and CMV-seronegative.

The CDR3 spells CASSIDTREKTPLHF. For the CDR3, the DNA is TGTGCCAGTAGTATCGACACACGAGAGAAGACACCCCTCCACTTT. V gene TRBV19 combines with J gene TRBJ1-6; no definite D call. The CDR3 covers 15 residues. V was cut by 3 bases and J by 11 bases, with 17 bases left in between. The V gene's germline CDR1 is LNHDA and CDR2 SQIVND (reference sequence).